A single sample is the source of the 28 T cell receptor beta chains below, sequenced in a study of OX40 agonist ivuxolimab in advanced cancers. TCRdb's table, derived via immunoSEQ multiplex PCR, lists solely in-frame clones and lacks some. Here the sample spans tens of thousands of clones, 88% being singletons. This material consisted of CD4+ or CD8+ T cells sorted from blood, taken in a trial of the OX40 agonist ivuxolimab. These receptor sequences come from an adult with an advanced solid tumor such as melanoma, head and neck, liver or kidney cancer.

A single count supports this clone. The V call is TRBV6-4, the J call TRBJ2-5; 11 nucleotides agree with TRBD2. The trim removed 7 bases at V and 2 bases at J, leaving 12 bases unmatched. This CDR3 is built from 17 residues. Germline V gene sequence: CDR1 MRHNA, CDR2 SNTAGT. The CDR3: CASKGASGGPYQETQYF. For the CDR3, the DNA is TGTGCCAGCAAGGGGGCTAGCGGGGGGCCATATCAAGAGACCCAGTACTTC.

This sequence joins TRBV27 and TRBJ2-2; D is possibly TRBD2 (5 bases). With 5 bases removed from V and 5 bases from J, the gap between germline ends came to 12 bases. Looked up from germline, CDR1 is MNHEY and CDR2 is SMNVEV (reference sequence). This CDR3 is built from 14 residues. The CDR3 loop is CASSIAGKTGELFF. In nucleotides, the CDR3 is TGTGCCAGCAGTATAGCCGGGAAGACCGGGGAGCTGTTTTTT.

CDR3 in amino acids: CASSQEYSYGYTF. The CDR3, as DNA: TGTGCCAGCAGCCAAGAGTACAGTTATGGCTACACCTTC. V gene TRBV14 combines with J gene TRBJ1-2; no clear D gene. Germline V gene data show CDR1 as SGHDN and CDR2 as FVKESK. V was cut by 0 bases and J by 5 bases, with 7 bases left in between. The CDR3 totals 13 residues. Based on the CDR3 plus reference TRBV14 and TRBJ1-2, the full variable domain is EAGVTQFPSHSVIEKGQTVTLRCDPISGHDNLYWYRRVMGKEIKFLLHFVKESKQDESGMPNNRFLAERTGGTYSTLKVQPAELEDSGVYFCASSQEYSYGYTFGSGTRLTVV.

The chain recombines TRBV6-5 with TRBJ1-1; D not certain. Between the trimmed V and J ends, which lost 0 bases and 4 bases, there was a span of 12 bases. The CDR3 sequence is 15 residues long. Germline values: CDR1 MNHEY, CDR2 SVGAGI. This chain's CDR3 is CASSYSGGVFTEAFF. The DNA of the CDR3 is TGTGCCAGCAGTTACTCGGGAGGAGTCTTCACTGAAGCTTTCTTT.

This CDR3 is CASSLVPEMEQYV. CDR3 DNA sequence: TGCGCCAGCAGCTTGGTACCCGAAATGGAGCAGTACGTC. The J gene is TRBJ2-7, the V gene TRBV5-1; D ambiguous. Between the trimmed V and J ends, which lost 0 bases and 7 bases, there was a span of 11 bases. This CDR3 contains 13 residues. Germline V gives CDR1 SGHRS, CDR2 YFSETQ.

The chain has TRBV15 and TRBJ2-7, with a weak D call TRBD2 (5 bases). There are 16 residues in the CDR3. Per germline, CDR1 LNHNV and CDR2 YYDKDF (reference sequence). Trimming shortened V by 0 bases and J by 0 bases, and 12 bases separated the two germline ends. For the CDR3, the DNA is TGTGCCACCAGCAGAGACGGAGGCATGAGCTCCTACGAGCAGTACGTC. Translation: CATSRDGGMSSYEQYV.

V and J are TRBV6-6 and TRBJ2-2, with a tentative D call TRBD2 (6 bases). Germline lookup yields CDR1 MNHNY and CDR2 SVGAGI (reference sequence). This CDR3 is 13 amino acids long. V gave up 6 bases and J gave up 4 bases, with 9 bases separating them. The CDR3 DNA follows: TGTGCCAGCAGCCTCGGGAGCACCGGGGAGCTGTTTTTT. It translates to CASSLGSTGELFF.

The chain combines TRBV12-5 with TRBJ2-5; D might be TRBD1 or TRBD2, each matching 6 bases. CDR3 size: 15 residues. V lost 6 bases and J 2 bases, leaving 16 bases between the germline ends. Germline CDR1 is LGHNT and CDR2 is FRNRAP. This CDR3 reads CASGRPGGGQETQYF. The CDR3 DNA sequence: TGTGCTAGTGGCCGACCAGGAGGGGGTCAAGAGACCCAGTACTTC.

In this sample, this clone turned up a few times. The rearrangement joins TRBV5-8 to TRBJ1-2, with D hard to call. The CDR3 totals 11 residues. The germline gives CDR1 SGHTS, CDR2 YDEGEE. Trimming removed 4 bases at V and 8 bases at J, with 9 bases between. The CDR3 DNA follows: TGTGCCAGCAGCCCGGTCGAGGGCTACACCTTC. Encoded protein: CASSPVEGYTF.

This clone has a single count. V and J are TRBV7-9 and TRBJ1-3, with D hard to call. Germline CDR1 is SEHNR and CDR2 is FQNEAQ (reference sequence). This CDR3 region has 11 residues. V was clipped by 1 base and J by 9 bases, with 4 bases between them. The DNA of the CDR3 is TGTGCCAGCAGCTTAGGTGGCACCATATATTTT. Protein: CASSLGGTIYF.

CDR3 protein: CASTPTGQGTEAFF. The CDR3 DNA sequence: TGTGCCAGCACCCCGACCGGGCAGGGAACTGAAGCTTTCTTT. The V and J genes are TRBV27 and TRBJ1-1; perhaps TRBD1 as D (5 bases). The CDR3 covers 14 residues. V shed 7 bases and J shed 5 bases, with 17 bases lying between them. Germline V gene sequence: CDR1 MNHEY, CDR2 SMNVEV (reference sequence).

The chain couples TRBV6-1 to TRBJ1-5; D gene unclear. Trimming removed 1 base from V and 2 bases from J, with 21 bases in between. This CDR3 spans 19 amino acids. Germline assignment: CDR1 MNHNS and CDR2 SASEGT. CDR3 sequence reads: CASSEGWDVLSFGNQPQHF. The DNA of the CDR3 is TGTGCCAGCAGTGAAGGGTGGGATGTCCTCTCCTTCGGCAATCAGCCCCAGCATTTT.

The V and J genes are TRBV7-9 and TRBJ2-1; D may be TRBD1 (6 bases). CDR1 SEHNR and CDR2 FQNEAQ come from the germline V gene (reference sequence). CDR3 length: 17 amino acids. V dropped 3 bases and J dropped 0 bases, with 15 bases sitting between them. The CDR3 sequence: CASSFLQGLSSYNEQFF. CDR3 DNA: TGTGCCAGCAGCTTTCTTCAGGGGCTGAGCTCCTACAATGAGCAGTTCTTC. The full variable domain, its missing parts supplied by reference TRBV7-9 and TRBJ2-1, is DTGVSQNPRHKITKRGQNVTFRCDPISEHNRLYWYRQTLGQGPEFLTYFQNEAQLEKSRLLSDRFSAERPKGSFSTLEIQRTEQGDSAMYLCASSFLQGLSSYNEQFFGPGTRLTVL.

The chain combines TRBV6-5 with TRBJ2-5; 12 nucleotides line up with TRBD2. The CDR3 consists of 14 residues. CDR1 and CDR2 (germline): MNHEY, SVGAGI. V dropped 7 bases and J dropped 7; count of bases not matched to a gene: 7. CDR3 nucleotide sequence: TGTGCCAGCATTGCTAGCGGGGGGGCGGGGACCCAGTACTTC. Translated, it gives CASIASGGAGTQYF.

V gene TRBV4-1 combines with J gene TRBJ2-1; D may be TRBD1 or TRBD2 (6 bases each). Germline V gene lookup returns CDR1 MGHRA and CDR2 YSYEKL. The CDR3 length is 14 residues. V lost 6 bases to trimming and J lost 8 bases, with 17 bases between them. The CDR3 coding sequence is TGCGCCAGCAGTTGGGGGGCTACCGTCGATGAGCAGTTCTTC. Its protein is CASSWGATVDEQFF.

This chain uses TRBV2 with TRBJ2-5; 10 bases fit TRBD2. The CDR3 consists of 15 residues. With 5 bases clipped from V and 0 bases from J, the junction kept 3 bases outside the gene matches. Per germline, CDR1 SNHLY and CDR2 FYNNEI. CDR3 DNA: TGTGCCAGCAGTACTAGCGGGGCGTACCAAGAGACCCAGTACTTC. Translating it yields CASSTSGAYQETQYF.

A note on this clone: Just one base apart from a much larger clone, this may be a read error. This rearrangement joins TRBV7-9 to TRBJ1-3, with D possibly matching TRBD1 (6 bases). CDR1 is SEHNR and CDR2 is FQNEAQ in the germline V gene (reference sequence). The V end lost 3 bases, the J end lost 9 bases, and 18 bases lay between the germline ends. The CDR3 runs 15 residues. CDR3: CASSFSGGARSTIYF. As DNA, the CDR3 is TGTGCCAGCAGCTTTTCGGGGGGGGCTAGAAGCACCATATATTTT.

This chain connects TRBV27 to TRBJ2-2; no clear D. CDR3 length: 15 residues. Germline V lookup: CDR1 MNHEY, CDR2 SMNVEV (reference sequence). Trimming shortened V by 5 bases and J by 1 base, and 11 bases separated the two germline ends. In nucleotides, the CDR3 is TGTGCCAGCAGTATGGTTTGGGGGAACACCGGGGAGCTGTTTTTT. Protein sequence: CASSMVWGNTGELFF.

This clone came up once. This chain joins TRBV4-3 and TRBJ2-3; unclear D gene. Trimming left V 2 bases short and J 3 bases short, with 12 bases between. The CDR3 is 15 residues long. Germline V gene sequence: CDR1 LGHNA, CDR2 YSLEER. This chain's CDR3 is CASSQSVFRTDTQYF. The CDR3 bases are TGCGCCAGCAGCCAAAGCGTGTTTCGTACAGATACGCAGTATTTT.

This CDR3 reads CASSLSGSYEQYF. CDR3 DNA: TGTGCCAGCAGTTTATCTGGCAGCTACGAGCAGTACTTC. This chain links TRBV27 with TRBJ2-7; D gene uncertain. Germline CDR1 MNHEY, CDR2 SMNVEV (reference sequence). The CDR3 is 13 amino acids. V lost 0 bases and J lost 3, with 6 bases in between.

This clone is labeled as medium-sized. The CDR3, as DNA: TGTGCCAGTTCTGGGTCTGGAGATGAGCAGTTCTTC. It encodes CASSGSGDEQFF. The genes are TRBV28 and TRBJ2-1, with D unclear. Trimming left V 9 bases short and J 8 bases short, with 14 bases between. Looked up from germline, CDR1 is MDHEN and CDR2 is SYDVKM. The CDR3 is 12 residues long.

The chain recombines TRBV6-5 with TRBJ1-2; a weak D match, TRBD1 (5 bases). This CDR3 is 13 amino acids long. The germline V gene encodes CDR1 MNHEY and CDR2 SVGAGI. Trimming removed 5 bases at V and 8 bases at J, with 15 bases between. In DNA form, the CDR3 reads TGTGCCAGCAGTACCCCCGGGGGATGGGGCTACACCTTC. This gives the protein CASSTPGGWGYTF.

V usage is TRBV10-1 and J usage is TRBJ2-5; possible D gene TRBD1, 6 bases. From germline, CDR1 is WNHNN and CDR2 SYGVQD (reference sequence). The CDR3 runs to 14 residues. Trimming stripped 2 bases from V and 3 bases from J, with 10 bases between. The chain's CDR3 is CASSEGYREETQYF. The CDR3 DNA reads TGCGCCAGCAGTGAGGGTTACAGGGAAGAGACCCAGTACTTC.

V is TRBV23-1 and J is TRBJ2-7, with D possibly TRBD1 on 6 matching bases. TRBV23-1 is an ORF for which the function is uncertain. The V and J ends lost 0 bases and 0 bases respectively, with 9 bases between them. The length of the CDR3 is 15 residues. CDR3 in amino acids: CASSQSDRNSYEQYV. The CDR3 DNA reads as TGCGCCAGCAGTCAATCGGACAGAAACTCCTACGAGCAGTACGTC.

The V call is TRBV4-2, the J call TRBJ1-4, with D tentatively TRBD1 (5 bases). V gave up 4 bases and J gave up 6 bases, with 15 bases separating them. CDR1 and CDR2 (germline): LGHNA, YNFKEQ. The CDR3 spans 15 residues. The CDR3 coding sequence is TGTGCCAGCAGCCCCCTGGGGGGGTTGGATGAAAAACTGTTTTTT. It translates to CASSPLGGLDEKLFF.

This clone was seen once. V is TRBV29-1 and J is TRBJ2-7; D unclear. The V and J ends lost 3 bases and 3 bases respectively, with 9 bases between them. The germline V gene encodes CDR1 SQVTM and CDR2 ANQGSEA. CDR3 length: 12 residues. The CDR3 sequence is CSVEGTFYEQYF. In DNA, the CDR3 is TGCAGCGTTGAGGGCACGTTCTACGAGCAGTACTTC.

This clone was seen a single time. The J gene is TRBJ2-1, the V gene TRBV27; D is possibly TRBD1 or TRBD2 (5 bases each). The germline V gene has CDR1 MNHEY and CDR2 SMNVEV (reference sequence). The CDR3 has 13 residues. The germline V and J ends were trimmed by 5 bases and 6 bases, with 11 bases remaining between them. CDR3 DNA sequence: TGTGCCAGCAGTCCCGGGGCAGTCAATGAGCAGTTCTTC. As protein: CASSPGAVNEQFF.

This clone was picked up a small number of times. The V and J genes are TRBV4-1 and TRBJ2-3; D may be TRBD2 (6 bases). The germline CDR1 and CDR2 sequences are MGHRA and YSYEKL. The CDR3 extends over 14 amino acids. V shed 1 base and J shed 2 bases, with 7 bases lying between them. CDR3 amino acids: CASSQAGVTDTQYF. DNA of the CDR3: TGCGCCAGCAGCCAAGCGGGGGTCACAGATACGCAGTATTTT.